This T cell receptor beta chain was profiled in a study of blood T cell repertoires in COVID-19 (dated by TCRdb to 2018 to 2021). Broadly, across the study: The collaborator samples originated in the United States, Italy and Spain and spanned the acute and convalescent phases of COVID-19. Nearly every sample came with metadata listing a de-identified subject ID, COVID-19 status, age in years and sex. HLA class I and class II types, where available, came from metadata supplied by the sample provider rather than from assay-based typing. The dataset comprised deeply sampled blood TCRbeta repertoires from subjects exposed to, actively infected with, or recovered from COVID-19. The material from the prospective study consisted of cDNA or gDNA derived from T cells, B-cell-depleted T cells, or PBMCs. The repertoires were made available in a free public database intended to serve as a resource for research on the immune response to SARS-CoV-2. Samples were obtained from the ongoing ImmuneRACE study (first 160 participants) and from some 1,200 subjects provided by 6 global collaborators.

The immunoSEQ Assay, a bias-controlled multiplex PCR, was used to amplify TCRbeta CDR3 regions from genomic DNA. Per the original workflow: The number of nucleated cells in each sample was estimated by amplification of reference gene primers within the assay. Sequence reads were collapsed and filtered to measure the absolute abundance of every unique TCRbeta CDR3 rearrangement. For each sample, productive Simpson clonality was calculated as the square root of Simpson's diversity index across productive rearrangements. TCRdb's version of the immuneACCESS table is confined to in-frame rearrangements and falls short of the full clone set. An unresolved V gene accounts for under half of the shortfall where checked; the remainder is of unknown origin. Clone size and V and J calls were adopted from that table, with D and trimming inferred from the DNA. This sample holds fewer than 250,000 clones; about 86% were observed only once. Together, the top ten hold about 8.9% of the sample.

CDR1 and CDR2 were assigned from the germline V gene as SGHRS and YFSETQ. Trimming takes 1 base off V and 0 bases off J; junction bases not matched to a gene: 5. Counted from cysteine to phenylalanine, this CDR3 has 18 amino acids. The read is trimmed to its CDR3 DNA, 54 bases read in frame from base 1. The collaborating institutions used their own protocols to collect whole blood in K2EDTA tubes. Collaborator samples were shipped for TCRbeta analysis as frozen whole blood, isolated PBMCs, or DNA extracted from either sample type. For this clone: No cognate antigen has been identified for it. One base away there is no much larger clone; base qualities are not given.

Study-level results and caveats: The quantity of clinical and demographic metadata differed by source and by participant and was supplied without curation.

This chain is built from TRBV5-1 and TRBJ2-6; 9 bases in the junction line up with TRBD1. This TCR was recovered from a woman in her fifties or sixties with acute or convalescent COVID-19. Sequencing was done on a sample of peripheral blood. The DNA reads as follows: TGCGCCAGCAGCTTGAATTCGGGACAGGGCTCTGGGGCCAACGTCCTGACTTTC. This yields the protein CASSLNSGQGSGANVLTF.